This T cell receptor (beta chain) was identified in a study of cytomegalovirus exposure and HLA in healthy donors. Broader study findings: Across HLA loci, a later analysis found differing TCR association rates, with DRB1 most and HLA-C fewest.

13 Jbeta primers and 60 Vbeta primers were used for the PCR. Assay used: immunoSEQ multiplex PCR; TCRdb lists only in-frame clones, some missing. Altogether 55,000 to 65,000 clones are present, more than 80% being singletons, with the ten largest covering less than 1.6%. Turning to this clone: The antigen is not known.

Sample: PBMCs. The clonotype was recovered from a man in his thirties or forties in good health and CMV-seropositive.

The chain's CDR3 is CASSPDTARGKLFF. In nucleotides, the CDR3 is TGTGCCAGCTCACCGGACACTGCCAGGGGGAAACTGTTTTTT. The gene calls are TRBV18 and TRBJ1-4; 7 bases agree with TRBD1. Trimming removed 3 bases from V and 11 bases from J; junction bases left unmatched: 9. Germline lookup yields CDR1 KGHSH and CDR2 LQKENI. This CDR3 is built from 14 residues. Full variable domain (missing parts from reference TRBV18 and TRBJ1-4): NAGVMQNPRHLVRRRGQEARLRCSPMKGHSHVYWYRQLPEEGLKFMVYLQKENIIDESGMPKERFSAEFPKEGPSILRIQQVVRGDSAAYFCASSPDTARGKLFFGSGTQLSVL.